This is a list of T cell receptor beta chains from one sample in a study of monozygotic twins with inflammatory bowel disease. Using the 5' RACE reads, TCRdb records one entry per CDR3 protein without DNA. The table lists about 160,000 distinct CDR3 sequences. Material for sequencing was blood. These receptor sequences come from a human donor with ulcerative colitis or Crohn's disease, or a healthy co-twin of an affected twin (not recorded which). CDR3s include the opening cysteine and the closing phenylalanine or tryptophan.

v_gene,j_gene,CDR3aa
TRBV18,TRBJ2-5,CASKIPASGEETQYF
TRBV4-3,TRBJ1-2,CASSQASGTESYGYTF
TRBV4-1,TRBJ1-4,CASSHFPGTSEKLFF
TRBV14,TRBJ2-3,CASSQSYTQYF
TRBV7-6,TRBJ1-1,CASSLAGARVDYTEAFF
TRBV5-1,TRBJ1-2,CASSSDVWGKNGYTF
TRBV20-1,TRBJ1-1,CSARPLARSLEAFF
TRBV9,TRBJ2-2,CASSVEGRHTGELFF
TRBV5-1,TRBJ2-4,CASSLGTGGPRAKNIQYF
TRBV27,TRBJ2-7,CASSLSAGRGEQYF
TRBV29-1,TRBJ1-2,CSVYESGLTKPYGYTF
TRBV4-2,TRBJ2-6,CASSQESAEQASSGANVLTF